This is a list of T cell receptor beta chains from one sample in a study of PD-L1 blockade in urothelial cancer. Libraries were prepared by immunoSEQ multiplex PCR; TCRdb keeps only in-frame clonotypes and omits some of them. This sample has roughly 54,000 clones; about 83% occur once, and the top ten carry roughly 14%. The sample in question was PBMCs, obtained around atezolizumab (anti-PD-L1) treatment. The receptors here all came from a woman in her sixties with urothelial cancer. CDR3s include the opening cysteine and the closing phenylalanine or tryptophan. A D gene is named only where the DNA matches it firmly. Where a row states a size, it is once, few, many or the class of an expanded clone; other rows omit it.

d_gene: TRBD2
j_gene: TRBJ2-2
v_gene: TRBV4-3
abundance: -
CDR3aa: CASSQVPAGVNVGGELFF
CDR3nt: TGCGCCAGCAGCCAAGTACCAGCGGGGGTGAATGTTGGCGGGGAGCTGTTTTTT

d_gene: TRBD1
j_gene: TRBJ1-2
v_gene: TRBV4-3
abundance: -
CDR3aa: CASSRDRGGAYTF
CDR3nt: TGCGCCAGCAGCCGGGACAGGGGAGGCGCGTACACCTTC

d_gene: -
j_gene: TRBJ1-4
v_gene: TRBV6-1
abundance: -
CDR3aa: CASSDVRGEKLFF
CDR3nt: TGTGCCAGCAGTGACGTCCGGGGGGAAAAACTGTTTTTT

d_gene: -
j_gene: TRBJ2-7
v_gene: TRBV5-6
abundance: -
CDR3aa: CASSLVGGSYEQYF
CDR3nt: TGTGCCAGCAGCTTGGTAGGCGGCTCCTACGAGCAGTACTTC

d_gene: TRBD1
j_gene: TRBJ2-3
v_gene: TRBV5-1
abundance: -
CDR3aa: CATQGQGTDTQYF
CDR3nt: TGCGCCACCCAAGGACAGGGAACGGATACGCAGTATTTT

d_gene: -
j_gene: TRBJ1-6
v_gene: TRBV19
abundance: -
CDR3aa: CASSMGQNNSPLHF
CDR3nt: TGTGCCAGTAGTATGGGCCAGAATAATTCACCCCTCCACTTT

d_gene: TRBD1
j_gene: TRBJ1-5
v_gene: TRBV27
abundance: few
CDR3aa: CASSQATGGSGQPQHF
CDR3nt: TGTGCCAGCAGTCAGGCGACAGGGGGCTCGGGTCAGCCCCAGCATTTT

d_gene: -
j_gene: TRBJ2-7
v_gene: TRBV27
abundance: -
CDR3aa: CASSWSAPSYEQYF
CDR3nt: TGTGCCAGCAGTTGGAGCGCACCTTCCTACGAGCAGTACTTC

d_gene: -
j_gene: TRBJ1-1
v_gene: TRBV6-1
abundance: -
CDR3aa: CASSDSLGNTEAFF
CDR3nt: TGTGCCAGCAGCGACTCTCTAGGGAACACTGAAGCTTTCTTT

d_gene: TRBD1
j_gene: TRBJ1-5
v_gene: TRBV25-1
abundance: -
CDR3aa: CASSGTQGTLPQPQHF
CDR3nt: TGTGCCAGCAGTGGAACACAGGGGACACTTCCCCAGCCCCAGCATTTT

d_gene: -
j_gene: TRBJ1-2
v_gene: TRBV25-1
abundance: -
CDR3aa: CASSPQRPGLSYGYTF
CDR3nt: TGTGCCAGCAGTCCACAGCGCCCAGGGCTGAGCTATGGCTACACCTTC

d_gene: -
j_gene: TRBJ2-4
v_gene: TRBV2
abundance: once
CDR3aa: CASSENSGRAKNIQYF
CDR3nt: TGTGCCAGCAGTGAAAATAGCGGAAGAGCCAAAAACATTCAGTACTTC

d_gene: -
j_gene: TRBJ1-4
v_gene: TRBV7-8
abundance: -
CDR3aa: CASSLQSQGREKLFF
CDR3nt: TGTGCCAGCAGCTTGCAGTCGCAGGGTCGGGAAAAACTGTTTTTT

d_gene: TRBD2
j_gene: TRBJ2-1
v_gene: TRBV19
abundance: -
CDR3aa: CASSIGASGRPYNEQFF
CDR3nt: TGTGCCAGTAGTATAGGGGCTAGCGGGAGACCCTACAATGAGCAGTTCTTC

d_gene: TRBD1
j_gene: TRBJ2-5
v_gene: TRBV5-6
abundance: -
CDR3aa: CASSTDRGETQYF
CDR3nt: TGTGCCAGCAGCACCGACAGGGGGGAGACCCAGTACTTC

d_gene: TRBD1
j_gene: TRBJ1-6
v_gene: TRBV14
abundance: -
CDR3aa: CASSSYRGEYNSPLHF
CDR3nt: TGTGCCAGCAGCTCTTACAGGGGCGAATATAATTCACCCCTCCACTTT

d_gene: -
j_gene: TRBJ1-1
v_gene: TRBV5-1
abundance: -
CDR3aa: CASSKALGGLTEAFF
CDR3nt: TGCGCCAGCAGCAAGGCCCTGGGAGGGTTGACTGAAGCTTTCTTT

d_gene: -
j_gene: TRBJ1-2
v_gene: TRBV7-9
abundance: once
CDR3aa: CASSLVRASNYGYTF
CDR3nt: TGTGCCAGCAGCTTAGTGAGGGCCTCTAACTATGGCTACACCTTC

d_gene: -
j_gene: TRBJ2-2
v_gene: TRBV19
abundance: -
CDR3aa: CASSSSDRTNTGELFF
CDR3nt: TGTGCCAGTAGTTCCTCGGACAGAACGAACACCGGGGAGCTGTTTTTT

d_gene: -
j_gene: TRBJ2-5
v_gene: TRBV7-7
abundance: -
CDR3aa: CASSFGHFQETQYF
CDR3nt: TGTGCCAGCAGCTTTGGACACTTCCAAGAGACCCAGTACTTC

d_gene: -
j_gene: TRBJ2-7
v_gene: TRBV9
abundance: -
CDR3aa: CASSVSWGPYEQYF
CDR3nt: TGTGCCAGCAGCGTAAGTTGGGGGCCCTACGAGCAGTACTTC

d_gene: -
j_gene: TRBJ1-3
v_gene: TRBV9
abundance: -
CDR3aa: CASSASSGFSGNTIYF
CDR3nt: TGTGCCAGCAGCGCATCTTCAGGTTTCTCTGGAAACACCATATATTTT